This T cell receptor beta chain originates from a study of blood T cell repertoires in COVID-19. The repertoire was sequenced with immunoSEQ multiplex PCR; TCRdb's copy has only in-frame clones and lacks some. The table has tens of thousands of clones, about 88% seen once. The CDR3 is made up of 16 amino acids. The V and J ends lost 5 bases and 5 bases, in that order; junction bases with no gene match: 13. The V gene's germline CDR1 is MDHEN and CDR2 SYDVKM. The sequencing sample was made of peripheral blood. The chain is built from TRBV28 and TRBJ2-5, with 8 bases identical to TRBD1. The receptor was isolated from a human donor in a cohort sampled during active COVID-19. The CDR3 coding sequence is TGTGCCAGCAGTGCGGACAGGGCAGAACTGGGGGAGACCCAGTACTTC. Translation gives CASSADRAELGETQYF.